This T cell receptor (beta chain) was profiled in a study of PD-1 blockade in classical Hodgkin lymphoma. Of note for this clone: As yet, its antigen is unknown.

Points from the study as a whole: Initiation of nivolumab under 1 year after ASCT led to exclusion of patients. Whereas CD4+ TCR diversity had risen significantly by C4D1, CD8+ TCR diversity had not. Newly diagnosed patients were reported to exhibit reduced baseline TCR diversity relative to healthy donors.

Measured with immunoSEQ multiplex PCR; TCRdb has only the in-frame clones, and not every one. Of fewer than 30,000 clones listed, roughly 80% were seen once; the top ten hold 5% to 7.5%. As to time point: cycle 4 day 1 (C4D1), after more than five weeks of nivolumab. Every patient relapsed after autologous stem cell transplantation, and brentuximab vedotin exposure varied. Classifying best responses yielded complete response, partial response or progressive disease. Germline assignment: CDR1 MDHEN and CDR2 SYDVKM. The CDR3 consists of 12 residues. The V and J ends lost 2 bases and 7 bases respectively, with 6 bases between them.

This sample comprised peripheral blood mononuclear cells (PBMCs), obtained before the fourth cycle of nivolumab. The receptor was derived from a human donor with classical Hodgkin lymphoma. The V gene is TRBV28, the J gene TRBJ1-5; no clear D gene. In nucleotides, the CDR3 is TGTGCCAGCAGTTTAGTCCTCCAGCCCCAGCATTTT. Protein product: CASSLVLQPQHF.